The present T cell receptor beta chain was sequenced within a study of blood T cell repertoires in COVID-19 (dated by TCRdb to 2019 to 2021). A note on the overall study: Samples from collaborators originated in the United States, Italy and Spain and spanned both the acute and convalescent phases of COVID-19. A freely available public database, intended as a resource for researchers studying the immune response to SARS-CoV-2, is where the repertoires were released. Where available, HLA class I and class II types were taken from metadata supplied by the sample provider and were not determined by assay-based typing. Deeply sampled blood TCRbeta repertoires from subjects exposed to, actively infected with, or recovered from COVID-19 were included in the dataset. Nearly every sample came with metadata listing a de-identified subject ID, COVID-19 status, age in years and sex. The samples were drawn from two sources: the first 160 participants of the ongoing ImmuneRACE study, and 1,000 to 1,500 subjects contributed by 6 global collaborators. The prospective study material was composed of cDNA or gDNA derived from T cells, B-cell-depleted T cells, or PBMCs. Overall study outcomes, separate from this receptor: The amount of clinical and demographic metadata varied by source and participant and was provided uncurated.

Remarks on this clone: The target of this receptor is not known. Base qualities are not provided; no much larger clone lies one nucleotide away.

One collaborating source in Seattle enrolled patients while the patients were actively infected and followed the patients over time throughout the course of disease. Collaborating institutions collected whole blood in K2EDTA tubes following their own protocols. For TCRbeta analysis, collaborators shipped samples as frozen whole blood, isolated PBMCs, or DNA extracted from either of those sample types. TCRbeta CDR3 regions were amplified from genomic DNA by means of the immunoSEQ Assay, a bias-controlled multiplex PCR. The original pipeline was this. The number of nucleated cells in each sample was estimated by amplification of reference gene primers within the assay. To quantify the absolute abundance of each unique TCRbeta CDR3 rearrangement, sequence reads were collapsed and filtered. For each sample, productive Simpson clonality was calculated as the square root of Simpson's diversity index across productive rearrangements. This immuneACCESS table, as held by TCRdb, lists in-frame sequences with V and J called but not all clones. Of the missing ones, under half trace to an unresolved V gene in checked studies; the others have no known cause. Clone size and V and J calls were adopted from that table, with D and trimming inferred from the DNA. Here the sample has some 130,000 clones; around 88% occur a single time. In total, the top ten clones hold around 4.5% of the sample.

The sequenced sample consisted of peripheral blood. The receptor was derived from a man in his sixties with COVID-19, enrolled during active disease.

The CDR3 protein is CASRLDGGYEQYF. The sequence in DNA is TGTGCCAGCAGATTGGACGGGGGCTACGAGCAGTACTTC. The rearranged chain carries TRBV2 and TRBJ2-7; the D gene is perhaps TRBD2, on 6 matching bases. V is reduced by 6 bases and J by 3 bases, leaving a spacing of 12 bases between them. The CDR3 numbers 13 residues from cysteine through phenylalanine. The kept DNA is CDR3 alone, 39 bases in frame from the first base. CDR1 SNHLY and CDR2 FYNNEI are derived from the germline V gene.